A single sample gave rise to the 10 T cell receptor beta chains below, sequenced in a study of blood T cell repertoires in COVID-19. Libraries were prepared by immunoSEQ multiplex PCR; TCRdb keeps only in-frame clonotypes and omits some of them. The repertoire holds around 62,000 clones, with about four fifths as singletons. Input material: peripheral blood. The receptors shown here come from a man aged 45-65 years with active COVID-19.

This clone occurred many times. V usage is TRBV6-5 and J usage is TRBJ2-7; D perhaps matches TRBD1 (6 bases). The CDR3 is made up of 15 amino acids. The V end was cut by 6 bases, the J end by 3 bases, with 18 bases between. Germline V gives CDR1 MNHEY, CDR2 SVGAGI. The DNA of the CDR3 is TGTGCCAGCAGCCTAGGGGGTCCCCCCAGCTACGAGCAGTACTTC. This translates into CASSLGGPPSYEQYF.

This clone has only one observation. V gene TRBV18 combines with J gene TRBJ2-1; 10 bases agree with TRBD2. The germline gives CDR1 KGHSH, CDR2 LQKENI. V shed 0 bases and J 5 bases; nucleotides not matched to a gene: 7. The CDR3 length is 17 residues. The CDR3 DNA reads TGTGCCAGCTCACCACCGGCCTCACTAGCGGGGAACAATGAGCAGTTCTTC. Translated, it gives CASSPPASLAGNNEQFF.

This clone showed up just a few times. V gene TRBV11-3 combines with J gene TRBJ2-1; 11 bases fit TRBD2. There are 16 residues in the CDR3. The junction had 4 bases not matched to a gene; V was cut back by 2 bases and J by 4 bases. Germline CDR1 is SGHNT and CDR2 is YENEEA. CDR3 residues: CASSLTGLAGYNEQFF. The CDR3 nucleotides are TGTGCCAGCAGCTTAACCGGACTAGCGGGTTACAATGAGCAGTTCTTC.

Note on this clone: In the same sample, other DNA sequences code for this CDR3. The chain combines TRBV2 with TRBJ2-5; 12 bases line up with TRBD2. Germline CDR1 is SNHLY and CDR2 is FYNNEI. With 5 bases clipped from V and 5 bases from J, the junction kept 3 bases outside the gene matches. This CDR3 spans 14 amino acids. The CDR3 sequence is CASSLAGGQETQYF. The DNA for the CDR3 is TGTGCCAGCAGTCTAGCGGGAGGGCAGGAGACCCAGTACTTC.

J is TRBJ2-3 and V is TRBV10-2; D perhaps matches TRBD2 (5 bases). Per the germline V gene, CDR1 is WSHSY and CDR2 is SAAADI. Trimming removed 3 bases from V and 8 bases from J, with 6 bases in between. The CDR3 is 11 amino acids. CDR3 residues: CASSDEGTQYF. The CDR3 DNA sequence: TGCGCCAGCAGTGACGAGGGTACGCAGTATTTT.

The chain is built from TRBV5-1 and TRBJ2-7; 9 bases align to TRBD2. Germline lookup yields CDR1 SGHRS and CDR2 YFSETQ. Germline trimming cut 4 bases from V and 5 bases from J; bases unmatched to any gene: 7. This CDR3 has 14 amino acids. CDR3 sequence reads: CASSLGLARDEQYF. The CDR3 DNA sequence: TGCGCCAGCAGCCTTGGACTAGCGCGGGACGAGCAGTACTTC.

The chain combines TRBV2 with TRBJ1-1; 7 bases agree with TRBD1. The CDR3 runs to 12 residues. Trimming cost V 6 bases and J 6 bases; bases outside gene matches: 4. Germline V gene sequence: CDR1 SNHLY, CDR2 FYNNEI. The CDR3, as DNA: TGTGCCAGCAGGCGGGACAGTCCTGAAGCTTTCTTT. Amino acids: CASRRDSPEAFF.

The count of this clone is one. The rearrangement uses TRBV23-1 and TRBJ2-7; tentative D call: TRBD1 (7 bases). TRBV23-1 is reported as an ORF; its role is uncertain. This CDR3 has 18 amino acids. The V and J ends lost 0 bases and 1 base respectively, with 19 bases between them. This CDR3 reads CASSQSYPRGVASYEQYF. The CDR3 DNA sequence: TGCGCCAGCAGTCAATCATACCCCAGGGGGGTCGCATCCTACGAGCAGTACTTC.

This clone was seen only once. The chain links TRBV2 to TRBJ1-2; D remains unclear. CDR3 length equals 13 residues. CDR1 is SNHLY, CDR2 FYNNEI, per germline. Trimming removed 1 base at V and 8 bases at J, with 11 bases between. In DNA form, the CDR3 reads TGTGCCAGCAGTGAAGATTGGGCCGACGGCTACACCTTC. Translation gives CASSEDWADGYTF.

The gene calls are TRBV5-1 and TRBJ2-7; 13 bases line up with TRBD2. Germline V gene lookup returns CDR1 SGHRS and CDR2 YFSETQ. The V segment lost 1 base and the J segment 7 bases; nucleotides outside the gene matches: 8. There are 16 residues in the CDR3. Here the CDR3 DNA reads TGCGCCAGCAGCTTGAGGTCTCGGACTAGCGGGAGTGAGCAGTACTTC. The encoded protein is CASSLRSRTSGSEQYF. The whole variable domain, filled in from reference TRBV5-1 and TRBJ2-7, reads KAGVTQTPRYLIKTRGQQVTLSCSPISGHRSVSWYQQTPGQGLQFLFEYFSETQRNKGNFPGRFSGRQFSNSRSEMNVSTLELGDSALYLCASSLRSRTSGSEQYFGPGTRLTVT.